The source of this T cell receptor (beta chain) is a study of T-cell reconstitution after alpha-beta-depleted transplantation in children. Unique molecular identifiers were incorporated when the TCRbeta library was constructed. TCRdb re-called the PCR reads with MiXCR, one entry per CDR3 protein. The sample holds a few hundred thousand distinct CDR3 sequences; around 9.5% are singletons and the top ten take about 6%. The CDR3 contains 18 residues. Germline V gene sequence: CDR1 SGHAT, CDR2 FQNNGV. Trimming took off 5 bases at V and 4 bases at J, with 24 bases between the two ends. The origin of this receptor is a human donor who donated a stem cell graft to a child with acute lymphoblastic leukemia. The sequences come from PBMCs from the stem cell graft donor, collected from the stem cell graft. V and J are TRBV11-2 and TRBJ1-3, with a tentative D call TRBD1 (6 bases). In nucleotides, the CDR3 is TGTGCCAGCAGCCCTTTTGGGGGGCAGGGATCTCGAGGAAACACCATATATTTT. Its translation is CASSPFGGQGSRGNTIYF.